These 2 T cell receptor beta chains were all obtained from the same sample, sequenced in a study of blood T cells in healthy people across ages. Next came a second PCR, run for about 7 to 11 cycles, which used a sample-barcoded 5' primer along with a J-beta primer mix. One entry per CDR3 protein results from TCRdb running MiXCR on the 5' RACE reads. The sample consists of fewer than 2 million distinct CDR3 sequences, about two fifths of them appearing once. Sequenced material: blood. The source is a human donor in good health.

The V call is TRBV10-3, the J call TRBJ2-1; possibly TRBD1 for D (5 bases). The V gene's germline CDR1 is ENHRY and CDR2 SYGVKD. The germline V and J ends were trimmed by 3 bases and 8 bases, with 17 bases remaining between them. CDR3 length: 15 residues. This CDR3 is CAISDGRVENDEQFF. The CDR3 coding sequence is TGTGCCATCAGTGATGGCAGGGTAGAAAATGATGAGCAGTTCTTC.

A few counts support this clonotype. CDR3 sequence: CASSITIHQETQYF. The CDR3 coding sequence is TGTGCCAGCAGCATTACCATTCACCAAGAGACCCAGTACTTC. The chain is built from TRBV7-7 and TRBJ2-5; D remains ambiguous. CDR1 SSHAT and CDR2 FNYEAQ come from the germline V gene (reference sequence). The CDR3 contains 14 residues. V lost 5 bases, J lost 0 bases, and 10 bases lay in between.